The present T cell receptor beta chain was sequenced within a study of OX40 agonist ivuxolimab in advanced cancers. V was clipped by 4 bases and J by 6 bases, with 10 bases between them. The CDR3 contains 13 residues. The germline CDR1 and CDR2 sequences are MNHNS and SASEGT. Excluded were patients having autoimmune disease history or systemic immunosuppression. With baseline, cycle 4 day 1, and cycle 7 day 1 as timepoints, blood was sampled. The protocol was immunoSEQ multiplex PCR, while the TCRdb copy is restricted to in-frame clones and leaves out a portion. The sample yields just over 90,000 clones, roughly 90% seen once.

Sequencing was performed on CD4+ or CD8+ T cells sorted from blood, taken in a trial of the OX40 agonist ivuxolimab. The chain has TRBV6-1 and TRBJ2-1, with unresolved D. The source is an adult with an advanced solid tumor such as melanoma, head and neck, liver or kidney cancer. DNA of the CDR3: TGTGCCAGCAGTGGGGGTACACTCAATGAGCAGTTCTTC. As protein: CASSGGTLNEQFF.